This passage covers 21 T cell receptor beta chains from one sample sequenced in a study of T cell clonality in common variable immunodeficiency. Repertoires were generated with immunoSEQ multiplex PCR, while TCRdb's copy carries only in-frame clones and drops some. The sample yields approximately 37,000 clones, without any singletons. Sequenced sample: peripheral blood mononuclear cells. The origin of the receptors is a person aged 18 to 75 in good health.

This clone was seen ten or more times. The observed sequence ends 3 residues before the CDR3 terminus, with the missing tail filled in from the germline J gene. V is TRBV30 and J is TRBJ2-1; a weak D match, TRBD1 (6 bases). The CDR3 is 14 residues long. Germline lookup yields CDR1 GTSNPN and CDR2 SVGIG (reference sequence). With 5 bases removed from V and 0 bases from J, the gap between germline ends came to 11 bases. The CDR3 sequence: CAWYRDHSYNEQFF. CDR3 DNA (partial): TGTGCCTGGTACAGGGATCACTCCTACAATGAG.

As to this clone: The CDR3 is cut off 3 residues early in the read; its end comes from the germline J gene. The chain has TRBV30 and TRBJ2-3; the match to TRBD2 covers 7 bases. This CDR3 region has 13 residues. Germline lookup yields CDR1 GTSNPN and CDR2 SVGIG (reference sequence). The CDR3 here is CAWSVGTNQAQYF. CDR3 bases read: TGTGCCTGGAGTGTCGGGACTAATCAGGCG.

This clone was counted at least ten times. The DNA ends 3 residues before the CDR3 does, and the rest of the CDR3 is filled in from the germline J gene. V usage is TRBV7-3 and J usage is TRBJ2-1; D may be TRBD1 (6 bases). V shed 2 bases and J shed 3 bases, with 11 bases lying between them. Looked up from germline, CDR1 is SGHTA and CDR2 is FQGTGA. The CDR3 runs to 15 residues. This chain's CDR3 is CASSLGTGHYNEQFF. The CDR3 DNA, read in part, is TGTGCCAGCAGCTTAGGGACGGGACACTACAATGAG. The whole variable domain, filled in from reference TRBV7-3 and TRBJ2-1, reads GAGVSQTPSNKVTEKGKYVELRCDPISGHTALYWYRQSLGQGPEFLIYFQGTGAADDSGLPNDRFFAVRPEGSVSTLKIQRTERGDSAVYLCASSLGTGHYNEQFFGPGTRLTVL.

This clone was detected many times. The observed sequence ends 3 residues before the CDR3 terminus, with the missing tail filled in from the germline J gene. The chain combines TRBV30 with TRBJ2-7; possibly TRBD1 for D (6 bases). Looked up from germline, CDR1 is GTSNPN and CDR2 is SVGIG (reference sequence). V gave up 2 bases and J gave up 1 base, with 12 bases separating them. The CDR3 covers 14 residues. CDR3 DNA (partial): TGTGCCTGGAGTAACAGGGCCGGGTCCTACGAG. This gives the protein CAWSNRAGSYE. The whole CDR3 sequence reads CAWSNRAGSYEQYF.

In its sample, this clone was seen many times. The CDR3 end lies 3 residues beyond the end of the read and is filled in from the germline J gene. V and J are TRBV19 and TRBJ1-1; TRBD1 agrees at 7 bases. J lost 1 base, V lost 5 bases, and 7 bases had no gene match. Looked up from germline, CDR1 is LNHDA and CDR2 is SQIVND (reference sequence). The CDR3 consists of 15 residues. The CDR3 loop reads CASSSDRAANTEAFF. The DNA read from the CDR3 is TGTGCCAGTAGTTCCGACAGGGCCGCGAACACTGAA.

In its sample, this clone was seen many times. The sequence runs out 3 residues before the end of the CDR3; the remainder is reconstructed from the germline J gene. The J gene is TRBJ2-7, the V gene TRBV7-2; 13 bases agree with TRBD2. CDR3 length: 15 amino acids. The ends lost 1 base at V and 5 bases at J; junction bases unmatched: 2. Germline V gene sequence: CDR1 SGHTA, CDR2 FQGNSA. The CDR3 bases that were read are TGTGCCAGCAGCTTAGGACTAGCGGGAGGTAACGAG. This gives the protein CASSLGLAGGNE. The whole CDR3 sequence reads CASSLGLAGGNEQYF.

This clone was seen repeatedly, ten times or more. The CDR3 extends 3 residues past the end of the read, so its final part is completed from the germline J gene. This chain links TRBV5-1 with TRBJ2-1; 12 positions match TRBD2. CDR1 is SGHRS and CDR2 is YFSETQ in the germline V gene. V shed 5 bases and J 7 bases; nucleotides not matched to a gene: 7. The CDR3 spans 15 residues. The sequenced part of the CDR3 DNA is TGCGCCAGCAGAGACAAAGGACTAGCGGGGAATGAG. Translated, it gives CASRDKGLAGNE. The whole CDR3 is CASRDKGLAGNEQFF.

This clone was picked up many times. The read terminates 3 residues before the CDR3 end, so the remaining end is supplied by the germline J gene. This chain uses TRBV6-1 with TRBJ1-1; TRBD1 agrees at 7 bases. The CDR3 is made up of 13 amino acids. V shed 2 bases, J shed 3 bases, and the junction held 0 bases outside the gene matches. Germline V gene sequence: CDR1 MNHNS, CDR2 SASEGT. The covered CDR3 bases are TGTGCCAGCAGTGAAAGGGGGCACACTGAA. Translation gives CASSERGHTE. The whole CDR3 sequence is CASSERGHTEAFF.

This clone was counted at least ten times. The sequence runs out 3 residues before the end of the CDR3; the remainder is reconstructed from the germline J gene. This chain links TRBV19 with TRBJ2-1, with D possibly being TRBD2 (5 bases). Germline assignment: CDR1 LNHDA and CDR2 SQIVND (reference sequence). The CDR3 loop spans 16 amino acids. V dropped 4 bases and J dropped 0 bases, with 13 bases sitting between them. This chain's CDR3 is CASSTRGSSSYNEQFF. Partial CDR3 DNA: TGTGCCAGTAGTACACGGGGTTCAAGCTCCTACAATGAG.

This clone was counted many times. The DNA ends 3 residues before the CDR3 does, and the rest of the CDR3 is filled in from the germline J gene. J is TRBJ2-7 and V is TRBV5-1; TRBD2 is a possible D gene (5 bases). Germline lookup yields CDR1 SGHRS and CDR2 YFSETQ. The CDR3 has 14 residues. Trimming removed 0 bases at V and 3 bases at J, with 10 bases between. The CDR3 sequence: CASSLETNSYEQYF. The sequenced part of the CDR3 DNA is TGCGCCAGCAGCTTGGAGACTAATAGCTACGAG.

Turning to this clone: Read coverage stops 3 residues before the CDR3 terminus; the germline J gene supplies the remainder. The chain recombines TRBV19 with TRBJ1-2; TRBD1 matches 8 bases. This CDR3 has 14 amino acids. Germline CDR1 reads LNHDA; CDR2 reads SQIVND (reference sequence). The covered CDR3 bases are TGTGCCAGTAGTACTTACGACAGGGGCTACGAC. Protein: CASSTYDRGYD. The full-length CDR3 reads as CASSTYDRGYDYTF.

This clone was observed many times. CDR3 residues: CASSSRTGDTGELFF. The covered CDR3 bases are TGTGCCAGCAGCTCGCGGACAGGGGACACCGGGGAG. This chain uses TRBV11-2 with TRBJ2-2; 9 bases match TRBD1. The read stops 3 residues short of the end of the CDR3; the missing end is completed from the germline J gene. V lost 4 bases, J lost 3 bases, and 3 bases stayed unmatched. This CDR3 is 15 amino acids long. CDR1 is SGHAT and CDR2 is FQNNGV in the germline V gene.

This clone was observed at least ten times. Read sequence stops 3 residues before the CDR3 end, and the germline J gene provides the missing end. The genes are TRBV7-3 and TRBJ2-6, with D perhaps TRBD2 (6 bases). This CDR3 spans 16 amino acids. V was shortened by 10 bases and J by 0 bases, with 16 bases between the two germline ends. Germline V gene data show CDR1 as SGHTA and CDR2 as FQGTGA. The CDR3 DNA, read in part, is TGTGCCACTACGGAACCCGGGGGCTCTGGGGCCAACGTC. Its protein product is CATTEPGGSGANV. In full, the CDR3 is CATTEPGGSGANVLTF.

This clone has ten or more counts. The missing CDR3 end, 3 residues past where the read stops, is filled in from the germline J gene. This chain joins TRBV28 and TRBJ2-7, with D possibly matching TRBD2 (5 bases). Germline V gives CDR1 MDHEN, CDR2 SYDVKM. Trimming removed 2 bases at V and 6 bases at J, with 11 bases between. The CDR3 is 13 amino acids. The CDR3 is CASSLTRAGEQYF. The covered CDR3 bases are TGTGCCAGCAGTTTAACCCGCGCGGGCGAG. Drawing the rest from reference TRBV28 and TRBJ2-7, the complete variable domain is DVKVTQSSRYLVKRTGEKVFLECVQDMDHENMFWYRQDPGLGLRLIYFSYDVKMKEKGDIPEGYSVSREKKERFSLILESASTNQTSMYLCASSLTRAGEQYFGPGTRLTVT.

The sample holds many counts of this clone. The DNA ends 3 residues before the CDR3 does, and the rest of the CDR3 is filled in from the germline J gene. The chain has TRBV29-1 and TRBJ1-1; D possibly corresponds to TRBD1 (6 bases). The germline V and J ends were trimmed by 5 bases and 4 bases, with 20 bases remaining between them. From germline, CDR1 is SQVTM and CDR2 ANQGSEA. The CDR3 runs 15 residues. CDR3: CSVYNQGRIATEAFF. The sequenced part of the CDR3 DNA is TGCAGCGTTTATAATCAGGGGAGGATTGCCACTGAA.

In this sample, this clone turned up many times. Sequencing ends 3 residues short of the CDR3 end; the germline J gene provides the rest. The chain recombines TRBV12-3 or TRBV12-4 with TRBJ2-5, with 12 bases aligning to TRBD2. CDR3 size: 17 residues. The V gene end was trimmed by 1 base and the J gene end by 4 bases; junction bases not matched to a gene: 7. The CDR3 sequence: CASSLGLAGGSGETQYF. CDR3 bases read: TGTGCCAGCAGTTTAGGGCTAGCGGGAGGGTCGGGAGAGACC.

On this clone: The DNA ends 3 residues before the CDR3 does, and the rest of the CDR3 is filled in from the germline J gene. J is TRBJ2-2 and V is TRBV7-9; 9 bases align to TRBD1. Germline V CDR1 and CDR2: SEHNR, FQNEAQ (reference sequence). The CDR3 loop spans 14 amino acids. The chain's CDR3 is CASSPTGGNEKLFF. The CDR3 DNA, read in part, is TGTGCCAGCAGCCCGACAGGGGGTAATGAAAAG.

In this sample, this clone turned up many times. The observed sequence ends 3 residues before the CDR3 terminus, with the missing tail filled in from the germline J gene. The V gene is TRBV7-2, the J gene TRBJ2-7; tentative D call: TRBD2 (6 bases). Germline values: CDR1 SGHTA, CDR2 FQGNSA. The CDR3 contains 14 residues. V was shortened by 7 bases and J by 6 bases, with 19 bases between the two germline ends. The sequenced part of the CDR3 DNA is TGTGCCAGCACACTTACCGGAGGGCCTCGCGAG. Translated: CASTLTGGPRE. The entire CDR3 protein reads CASTLTGGPREQYF.

With respect to this clone: The read ends 3 residues shy of where the CDR3 ends; the end is completed using the germline J gene. The chain is built from TRBV2 and TRBJ1-1; 7 bases match TRBD1. J gave up 4 bases and V 8 bases, and 4 bases lay outside the gene matches. Germline V gene lookup returns CDR1 SNHLY and CDR2 FYNNEI. This CDR3 spans 12 amino acids. CDR3 amino acids: CASDPGGTEAFF. The covered CDR3 bases are TGTGCCAGCGATCCAGGGGGCACTGAA.

The table lists this clone with many counts. The read is 3 residues too short to cover the CDR3 end, so that end is filled in from the germline J gene. The rearrangement joins TRBV7-9 to TRBJ1-4; D gene uncertain. CDR3 size: 13 residues. V was cut by 8 bases and J by 8 bases, with 15 bases left in between. Germline CDR1 reads SEHNR; CDR2 reads FQNEAQ (reference sequence). The CDR3 sequence is CASCKKHGEKLFF. The sequenced part of the CDR3 DNA is TGTGCCAGCTGCAAAAAACACGGGGAAAAA.

Remarks on this clone: The read ends 3 residues early relative to the CDR3; the germline J gene fills the gap. V gene TRBV19 combines with J gene TRBJ2-4; the D gene is possibly TRBD1 (6 bases). Per the germline V gene, CDR1 is LNHDA and CDR2 is SQIVND (reference sequence). The CDR3 is 15 residues long. Incomplete CDR3 DNA: TGTGCCAGTACCTCCCCCAGGGGCCAACTCTATGGT. Translating gives CASTSPRGQLYG. Given in full, the CDR3 is CASTSPRGQLYGQYF. Filled out from reference TRBV19 and TRBJ2-4, the complete variable domain reads DGGITQSPKYLFRKEGQNVTLSCEQNLNHDAMYWYRQDPGQGLRLIYYSQIVNDFQKGDIAEGYSVSREKKESFPLTVTSAQKNPTAFYLCASTSPRGQLYGQYFGAGTRLSVL.